A selection of T cell receptor beta chains follows, all from one sample in a study of cytomegalovirus exposure and HLA in healthy donors. Profiled with immunoSEQ multiplex PCR; TCRdb holds only in-frame clones, not every one. The table records some 130,000 clones, roughly 80% of them present only once. The specimen was PBMCs. Receptor source: a woman between 35 and 50 years old in good health and CMV-seronegative. Both conserved end residues are part of each CDR3. A D gene is named only where the DNA matches it firmly. Clone size appears in some rows only: once, few, many, or a class for an expanded clone.

j_gene	v_gene	d_gene	abundance	CDR3aa	CDR3nt
TRBJ2-7	TRBV19	-	-	CASSLQGADYEQYF	TGTGCCAGTAGTCTCCAGGGCGCGGACTACGAGCAGTACTTC
TRBJ1-2	TRBV9	-	-	CASSVGSGQGGYTF	TGTGCCAGCAGCGTAGGGTCAGGGCAAGGGGGCTACACCTTC
TRBJ1-1	TRBV13	TRBD1	-	CASSLPTGGTEAFF	TGTGCCAGCAGCTTACCCACAGGGGGCACTGAAGCCTTCTTT
TRBJ2-7	TRBV5-8	TRBD1	-	CASSLSRDGTGFYEQYF	TGTGCCAGCAGCTTGTCAAGAGACGGGACAGGGTTTTACGAGCAGTACTTC
TRBJ1-1	TRBV2	-	once	CASSEGGKNTEAFF	TGTGCCAGCAGTGAGGGGGGGAAGAACACTGAAGCTTTCTTT
TRBJ1-1	TRBV7-8	-	-	CASSPSRIAIVSEAFF	TGTGCCAGCAGCCCAAGCAGGATTGCTATAGTGTCTGAAGCTTTCTTT
TRBJ1-1	TRBV7-9	TRBD1	-	CASSETTGGWTEAFF	TGTGCCAGCAGCGAGACGACAGGGGGCTGGACTGAAGCTTTCTTT
TRBJ1-3	TRBV9	TRBD1	-	CASSVNRGHTIYF	TGTGCCAGCAGCGTAAACAGGGGACACACCATATATTTT
TRBJ2-3	TRBV15	TRBD2	-	CATSSFPPGTSRDTQYF	TGTGCCACCAGCAGCTTCCCCCCCGGGACTAGCAGGGATACGCAGTATTTT
TRBJ2-3	TRBV9	-	-	CASSATANGWDTQYF	TGTGCCAGCAGCGCAACAGCTAATGGGTGGGATACGCAGTATTTT
TRBJ1-5	TRBV7-2	-	-	CASSLIAGERNQPQHF	TGTGCCAGCAGCTTAATAGCTGGAGAAAGAAATCAGCCCCAGCATTTT